The 17 T cell receptor beta chains presented below share a single source sample, sequenced in a study of human T cells and chemical hapten exposure. Time point: pre-sensitization, week 0. Indicated treatment: therapeutic diphenylcyclopropenone sensitization with weekly scalp DPC. Each CDR3 protein gets one entry after TCRdb re-called the RACE reads with MiXCR. The repertoire holds about 98,000 distinct CDR3 sequences, about a tenth seen once, with 2.5% to 4% in the top ten. The sequencing used whole blood, collected in connection with sensitization to the hapten diphenylcyclopropenone (DPC). The receptors come from a woman in her sixties with alopecia areata. Some clones in this sample may be carry-over from other donors' samples.

This clonotype was picked up many times. The chain links TRBV27 to TRBJ2-3; D is uncertain. The V and J ends lost 2 bases and 10 bases respectively, with 10 bases between them. The CDR3 has 12 residues. Germline lookup yields CDR1 MNHEY and CDR2 SMNVEV (reference sequence). The CDR3 loop reads CASSLGGPPQYF. The CDR3 coding sequence is TGTGCCAGCAGTTTAGGTGGGCCGCCGCAGTATTTT.

This clonotype was seen repeatedly, ten times or more. This chain uses TRBV5-1 with TRBJ2-1; TRBD1 matches at 8 bases. V gave up 3 bases and J gave up 4 bases; unmatched junction bases: 6. Germline V lookup: CDR1 SGHRS, CDR2 YFSETQ. The length of the CDR3 is 15 residues. The CDR3, as DNA: TGCGCCAGCAGCTCAGAAGGACAGGGTTACAATGAGCAGTTCTTC. It translates to CASSSEGQGYNEQFF.

The CDR3 protein is CAISENPETGELFF. DNA for the CDR3: TGTGCCATCAGTGAAAACCCGGAAACCGGGGAGCTGTTTTTT. This rearrangement joins TRBV10-3 to TRBJ2-2; D not resolved. CDR3 length: 14 amino acids. Between the trimmed V and J ends, which lost 3 bases and 5 bases, there was a span of 10 bases. Germline values: CDR1 ENHRY, CDR2 SYGVKD.

This clonotype showed up just a few times. The chain joins TRBV18 to TRBJ1-5; tentatively, D is TRBD1 (5 bases). This CDR3 has 13 residues. Germline CDR1 reads KGHSH; CDR2 reads LQKENI. Trimming shortened V by 2 bases and J by 8 bases, and 10 bases separated the two germline ends. Here the CDR3 reads CASSPRGKEPQHF. In DNA form, the CDR3 reads TGTGCCAGCTCACCAAGGGGTAAGGAGCCCCAGCATTTT.

V usage is TRBV2 and J usage is TRBJ2-1, with TRBD2 matching 8 bases. Germline V lookup: CDR1 SNHLY, CDR2 FYNNEI. J gave up 12 bases and V 3 bases, and 4 bases lay outside the gene matches. The CDR3 consists of 12 residues. The CDR3: CASSEGGGTQFF. CDR3 nucleotide sequence: TGTGCCAGCAGTGAGGGCGGGGGGACGCAGTTCTTC. Supplemented by reference TRBV2 and TRBJ2-1, the full variable domain reads EPEVTQTPSHQVTQMGQEVILRCVPISNHLYFYWYRQILGQKVEFLVSFYNNEISEKSEIFDDQFSVERPDGSNFTLKIRSTKLEDSAMYFCASSEGGGTQFFGPGTRLTVL.

CDR3 protein: CSATTSGSPLVGELFF. CDR3 DNA sequence: TGCAGTGCTACGACTAGCGGTAGCCCTTTAGTCGGGGAGCTGTTTTTT. The rearrangement uses TRBV20-1 and TRBJ2-2, with 9 bases fitting TRBD2. This CDR3 spans 16 amino acids. V lost 4 bases and J lost 7; bases outside the gene matches: 13. Germline lookup yields CDR1 DFQATT and CDR2 SNEGSKA (reference sequence).

The table lists this clonotype with many counts. V gene TRBV6-5 combines with J gene TRBJ1-1; D uncertain. The V gene lost 4 bases and the J gene lost 1 base, with 13 bases spanning the gap. The CDR3 is 15 residues long. Germline V gene data show CDR1 as MNHEY and CDR2 as SVGAGI. CDR3 in DNA: TGTGCCAGCAGTTTGCAAGTTGCGGGGAACACTGAAGCTTTCTTT. Its protein is CASSLQVAGNTEAFF.

Only a few counts were recorded for this clonotype. The J gene is TRBJ2-2, the V gene TRBV2; D remains ambiguous. This CDR3 spans 15 amino acids. Trimming took 7 bases from V and 0 from J, leaving 12 bases between them. Germline V lookup: CDR1 SNHLY, CDR2 FYNNEI. The DNA for the CDR3 is TGTGCCAGCAAGATGGGCCCATCGAACACCGGGGAGCTGTTTTTT. Protein sequence: CASKMGPSNTGELFF. The entire variable domain, with the rest obtained from reference TRBV2 and TRBJ2-2, is as follows: EPEVTQTPSHQVTQMGQEVILRCVPISNHLYFYWYRQILGQKVEFLVSFYNNEISEKSEIFDDQFSVERPDGSNFTLKIRSTKLEDSAMYFCASKMGPSNTGELFFGEGSRLTVL.

The table lists this clonotype with many counts. The V call is TRBV20-1, the J call TRBJ2-3; D perhaps matches TRBD1 (5 bases). V lost 5 bases to trimming and J lost 3 bases, with 15 bases between them. CDR1 is DFQATT and CDR2 is SNEGSKA in the germline V gene (reference sequence). This CDR3 contains 14 residues. CDR3 coding DNA: TGCAGTGCTTTGGTAGGGGCCGGGACAGATACGCAGTATTTT. This codes for CSALVGAGTDTQYF.

The chain employs TRBV20-1 and TRBJ2-1; tentative D call: TRBD2 (7 bases). V dropped 5 bases and J dropped 3 bases, with 17 bases sitting between them. Per the germline V gene, CDR1 is DFQATT and CDR2 is SNEGSKA (reference sequence). CDR3 size: 15 residues. The CDR3 protein is CSASRRGGGYNEQFF. For the CDR3, the DNA is TGCAGTGCTTCTCGCCGGGGAGGGGGCTACAATGAGCAGTTCTTC.

This clonotype was seen more than once but under ten times. This chain's CDR3 is CASSLYILAGGTDTQYF. In DNA, the CDR3 is TGTGCCAGCAGCTTGTACATATTAGCGGGGGGTACAGATACGCAGTATTTT. The genes are TRBV7-2 and TRBJ2-3; 10 bases agree with TRBD2. The CDR3 has 17 amino acids. Germline-derived CDR1 and CDR2 are SGHTA and FQGNSA. V shed 3 bases, J shed 3 bases, and the junction held 9 bases outside the gene matches.

The chain employs TRBV19 and TRBJ1-5; 8 nucleotides match TRBD1. The germline gives CDR1 LNHDA, CDR2 SQIVND (reference sequence). The CDR3 is made up of 16 amino acids. J was trimmed by 7 bases and V by 6 bases; bases with no gene match: 14. CDR3 sequence (DNA): TGTGCCAGTAGGCGTCCAGGGGGCTCGGTGGGACAGCCCCAGCATTTT. Its protein product is CASRRPGGSVGQPQHF.

This clonotype was observed many times. The chain joins TRBV6-6 to TRBJ1-5, with D unclear. The CDR3 is 17 residues long. Trimming pared 0 bases from V and 0 bases from J, leaving 12 bases between. Germline loops: CDR1 MNHNY, CDR2 SVGAGI (reference sequence). CDR3 coding DNA: TGTGCCAGCAGTTACTCCCCCCAGCCAAATAGCAATCAGCCCCAGCATTTT. It encodes CASSYSPQPNSNQPQHF.

V usage is TRBV5-1 and J usage is TRBJ2-1; TRBD1 aligns across 10 bases. The germline V gene has CDR1 SGHRS and CDR2 YFSETQ. CDR3 length: 17 amino acids. The ends lost 4 bases at V and 1 base at J; junction bases unmatched: 8. The CDR3 bases are TGCGCCAGCAGCGGCCAGGGACAGGGGTCATCCTACAATGAGCAGTTCTTC. Its translation is CASSGQGQGSSYNEQFF. The entire variable domain, with the rest obtained from reference TRBV5-1 and TRBJ2-1, is as follows: KAGVTQTPRYLIKTRGQQVTLSCSPISGHRSVSWYQQTPGQGLQFLFEYFSETQRNKGNFPGRFSGRQFSNSRSEMNVSTLELGDSALYLCASSGQGQGSSYNEQFFGPGTRLTVL.

This clonotype rates as medium-sized. The V call is TRBV4-1, the J call TRBJ2-1, with a tentative D call TRBD1 (5 bases). Germline assignment: CDR1 MGHRA and CDR2 YSYEKL. V dropped 1 base and J dropped 4 bases, with 8 bases sitting between them. CDR3 length: 14 residues. The CDR3 is CASSQVGEYNEQFF. CDR3 bases: TGCGCCAGCAGCCAAGTAGGGGAATACAATGAGCAGTTCTTC.

This clonotype was recorded at least ten times. The chain couples TRBV3-1 to TRBJ2-7; D perhaps matches TRBD2 (5 bases). The germline V and J ends were trimmed by 0 bases and 2 bases, with 11 bases remaining between them. CDR3 length: 15 amino acids. Per the germline V gene, CDR1 is LGHDT and CDR2 is YNNKEL (reference sequence). The CDR3 coding sequence is TGTGCCAGCAGCCAAGATCTATTCGGGACCTACGAGCAGTACTTC. It is translated as CASSQDLFGTYEQYF.

Many counts were recorded for this clonotype. The chain recombines TRBV7-9 with TRBJ2-1; either TRBD1 or TRBD2 may supply D (5 bases each). CDR1 is SEHNR and CDR2 is FQNEAQ in the germline V gene (reference sequence). V was shortened by 5 bases and J by 6 bases, with 20 bases between the two germline ends. The CDR3 length is 16 residues. CDR3 DNA: TGTGCCAGCAGCCACCGGAGCCGGGACCTCACCAATGAGCAGTTCTTC. This translates into CASSHRSRDLTNEQFF.